This T cell receptor (beta chain) was found in a study of T cell responses to AZD1222 COVID-19 vaccine. The CDR3 contains 11 residues. Germline V lookup: CDR1 SNHLY, CDR2 FYNNEI. Trimming pared 5 bases from V and 12 bases from J, leaving 11 bases between. TCRdb's copy holds only in-frame clones and misses some; the assay was immunoSEQ multiplex PCR. Among under 200,000 clones listed, 94% were seen once. The V gene is TRBV2, the J gene TRBJ2-1; no clear D. This clonotype originated in an adult in good health. Sequences were derived from peripheral blood, sampled on day 0 of AZD1222 vaccination. This CDR3 reads CASSPRTGQFF. The CDR3 bases are TGTGCCAGCAGTCCCAGGACGGGGCAGTTCTTC.